A selection of T cell receptor beta chains follows, all from one sample in a study of identical twins. MiXCR was run by TCRdb on the 5' RACE reads, yielding one entry per CDR3 protein. In the table there are some 900,000 distinct CDR3 sequences, 12% of which are singletons. The data were also submitted as part of a second study, on yellow fever vaccine responses in identical twins.

What was sequenced was PBMCs. Source of these receptors: a woman aged 18-35 years in good health. CDR3s include the opening cysteine and the closing phenylalanine or tryptophan. The D gene is left open where the match is weak. Size is omitted from some rows. Given values are once, few, many or a class for expanded clones.

size: -
V: TRBV6-5
D: TRBD2
J: TRBJ2-1
DNA: TGTGCCAGCAGTTACCAAGCGGGAGGGCCCTTGGATGAGCAGTTCTTC
CDR3: CASSYQAGGPLDEQFF

size: few
V: TRBV24-1
D: -
J: TRBJ2-7
DNA: TGTGCCACCAGTGATGCCGAGGGGGACTACGAGCAGTACTTC
CDR3: CATSDAEGDYEQYF

size: -
V: TRBV20-1
D: -
J: TRBJ2-2
DNA: TGCAGTGCTCCCATGGCAGGGCTCCTCACCGGGGAGCTGTTTTTT
CDR3: CSAPMAGLLTGELFF

size: many
V: TRBV7-9
D: TRBD1
J: TRBJ2-1
DNA: TGTGCCAGCAGCCCTGGACAGGGAAAAGTCAATGAGCAGTTCTTC
CDR3: CASSPGQGKVNEQFF

size: few
V: TRBV6-6
D: TRBD1
J: TRBJ2-1
DNA: TGTGCCAGCAGGGCCGGGACAGGGTTCGAGCAGTTCTTC
CDR3: CASRAGTGFEQFF

size: few
V: TRBV25-1
D: -
J: TRBJ2-1
DNA: TGTGCCAGCAGCACCTTATCGGGGGATACATACAATGAGCAGTTCTTC
CDR3: CASSTLSGDTYNEQFF

size: few
V: TRBV2
D: TRBD2
J: TRBJ2-3
DNA: TGTGCCACCGGGGGGGTAGCATCCGATACGCAGTATTTT
CDR3: CATGGVASDTQYF

size: -
V: TRBV25-1
D: -
J: TRBJ2-2
DNA: TGTGCCAGCAGTGAAAACCCCGGGATCGGGAACACCGGGGAGCTGTTTTTT
CDR3: CASSENPGIGNTGELFF

size: -
V: TRBV6-1
D: -
J: TRBJ2-1
DNA: TGTGCCAGCAGTGAAACGCGGGGCTCCTACAATGAGCAGTTCTTC
CDR3: CASSETRGSYNEQFF

size: -
V: TRBV21-1
D: -
J: TRBJ1-1
DNA: TGTGCCAGCAGTCCAAGGACTTACACTGAAGCTTTCTTT
CDR3: CASSPRTYTEAFF

size: many
V: TRBV11-2
D: TRBD2
J: TRBJ2-7
DNA: TGTGCCAGCAGCTTAGAGCTAGCGGGATCCTACGAGCAGTACTTC
CDR3: CASSLELAGSYEQYF

size: many
V: TRBV29-1
D: TRBD2
J: TRBJ2-1
DNA: TGCAGCGTTGAAACTAGCGTTGAGCAGTTCTTC
CDR3: CSVETSVEQFF

size: few
V: TRBV9
D: -
J: TRBJ1-5
DNA: TGTGCCAGCGGAATGGGTTATCAGCCCCAGCATTTT
CDR3: CASGMGYQPQHF

size: -
V: TRBV5-1
D: TRBD2
J: TRBJ2-1
DNA: TGCGCCAGCAGCTTGCTAGGGACTAGCGGGGGGACGGATTACAATGAGCAGTTCTTC
CDR3: CASSLLGTSGGTDYNEQFF

size: few
V: TRBV12-3/TRBV12-4
D: -
J: TRBJ2-3
DNA: TGTGCCAGCAGTTCCCCGGGTTGGGGATCGGCAGATACGCAGTATTTT
CDR3: CASSSPGWGSADTQYF

size: -
V: TRBV27
D: -
J: TRBJ2-6
DNA: TGTGCCAGCAGTTTAATGAGACCGACCTCTGGGGCCAACGTCCTGACTTTC
CDR3: CASSLMRPTSGANVLTF

size: many
V: TRBV11-2
D: TRBD2
J: TRBJ2-1
DNA: TGTGCCAGCAGCTCAAGCGGGAGGTTGAATGAGCAGTTCTTC
CDR3: CASSSSGRLNEQFF

size: -
V: TRBV7-6
D: -
J: TRBJ2-3
DNA: TGTGCCAGCAGCTTAGGAGGGAAGCCAGATACGCAGTATTTT
CDR3: CASSLGGKPDTQYF

size: many
V: TRBV12-3/TRBV12-4
D: -
J: TRBJ1-1
DNA: TGTGCCAGCAGTTTAGGTGGAGAGAACACTGAAGCTTTCTTT
CDR3: CASSLGGENTEAFF

size: few
V: TRBV5-6
D: -
J: TRBJ2-7
DNA: TGTGCCAGCGGATTCGGGACGCCCTCGGCCGAGCAGTACTTC
CDR3: CASGFGTPSAEQYF

size: few
V: TRBV20-1
D: TRBD1
J: TRBJ2-3
DNA: TGCAGTGCTAGAGTAGGACAGGTCCGGGGCCCAGATACGCAGTATTTT
CDR3: CSARVGQVRGPDTQYF

size: many
V: TRBV2
D: TRBD2
J: TRBJ2-2
DNA: TGTGCCAGCTCAGCCCCTAGCGGGCCTACCGGGGAGCTGTTTTTT
CDR3: CASSAPSGPTGELFF

size: few
V: TRBV4-1
D: -
J: TRBJ1-2
DNA: TGCGCCAGCAGCCAAGAGAAGGGGAACTATGGCTACACCTTC
CDR3: CASSQEKGNYGYTF

size: -
V: TRBV12-3/TRBV12-4
D: -
J: TRBJ2-5
DNA: TGTGCCACCGCCGCGGAAGGCGGCGAGACCCAGTACTTC
CDR3: CATAAEGGETQYF

size: -
V: TRBV24-1
D: -
J: TRBJ2-1
DNA: TGTGCCACCAGTAGGGGACCGTCTGCCAATGAGCAGTTCTTC
CDR3: CATSRGPSANEQFF

size: -
V: TRBV7-8
D: TRBD2
J: TRBJ2-3
DNA: TGTGCCAGCAGCTTAAAACGTCGGCTAGCGGGGGGAAGCACAGATACGCAGTATTTT
CDR3: CASSLKRRLAGGSTDTQYF

size: -
V: TRBV27
D: -
J: TRBJ1-2
DNA: TGTGCCAGCAGCCCATGGGCGCCCAACTATGGCTACACCTTC
CDR3: CASSPWAPNYGYTF

size: few
V: TRBV4-1
D: -
J: TRBJ2-5
DNA: TGCGCCAGCAGCCAAGAGGGTGGAAATGAAGAGACCCAGTACTTC
CDR3: CASSQEGGNEETQYF